The 20 T cell receptor beta chains below were found in one sample sequenced in a study of long-term antiretroviral therapy in people with HIV. Runs used v3.0 of the immunoSEQ assay and were done at survey level. TCRdb keeps only in-frame clones here, not all; method: immunoSEQ multiplex PCR. The sample records about 35,000 clones, roughly 94% being singletons. Specimen: unsorted PBMCs, collected 4.1 years after starting antiretroviral therapy. These receptor sequences come from a woman between 50 and 59 years old with HIV.

This sequence joins TRBV10-3 and TRBJ1-1, with a tentative D call TRBD1 (6 bases). The CDR3 contains 14 residues. The germline V gene encodes CDR1 ENHRY and CDR2 SYGVKD. The V and J ends lost 3 bases and 8 bases respectively, with 16 bases between them. This CDR3 is CAISDRGRRVEAFF. The CDR3 nucleotides read TGTGCCATCAGTGATCGGGGGCGCCGGGTCGAAGCTTTCTTT.

This clone was recorded once. The J gene is TRBJ1-2, the V gene TRBV7-2; D remains ambiguous. V lost 0 bases to trimming and J lost 4 bases, with 6 bases between them. Per germline, CDR1 SGHTA and CDR2 FQGNSA. This CDR3 spans 13 amino acids. The CDR3 loop is CASSLAGFYGYTF. CDR3 nucleotide sequence: TGTGCCAGCAGCTTAGCCGGTTTCTATGGCTACACCTTC. Using reference TRBV7-2 and TRBJ1-2 for the parts outside the CDR3, the full variable domain is GAGVSQSPSNKVTEKGKDVELRCDPISGHTALYWYRQSLGQGLEFLIYFQGNSAPDKSGLPSDRFSAERTGGSVSTLTIQRTQQEDSAVYLCASSLAGFYGYTFGSGTRLTVV.

The chain employs TRBV7-9 and TRBJ1-6; 7 nucleotides align to TRBD1. Germline loops: CDR1 SEHNR, CDR2 FQNEAQ (reference sequence). V shed 4 bases and J 10 bases; nucleotides not matched to a gene: 10. There are 15 residues in the CDR3. The CDR3 nucleotides read TGTGCCAGCAGCTCCACTGACAGGGAGGGCTCACCCCTCCACTTT. This sequence encodes CASSSTDREGSPLHF.

The chain recombines TRBV7-2 with TRBJ1-6; D not certain. The ends were cut back, 0 bases at V and 7 bases at J, with 10 bases in the middle. The CDR3 sequence is 15 residues long. Germline CDR1 SGHTA, CDR2 FQGNSA. The CDR3 protein is CASSLAQSRNSPLHF. CDR3 bases: TGTGCCAGCAGCTTAGCCCAGTCAAGAAATTCACCCCTCCACTTT. The variable domain in full, completed from reference TRBV7-2 and TRBJ1-6, reads GAGVSQSPSNKVTEKGKDVELRCDPISGHTALYWYRQSLGQGLEFLIYFQGNSAPDKSGLPSDRFSAERTGGSVSTLTIQRTQQEDSAVYLCASSLAQSRNSPLHFGNGTRLTVT.

The J gene is TRBJ2-1, the V gene TRBV5-1, with D perhaps matching TRBD1 (6 bases). There are 13 residues in the CDR3. CDR1 is SGHRS and CDR2 is YFSETQ in the germline V gene. V was clipped by 2 bases and J by 5 bases, with 8 bases between them. For the CDR3, the DNA is TGCGCCAGCAGCTTAGACAGGAACAATGAGCAGTTCTTC. It yields the protein CASSLDRNNEQFF.

The chain joins TRBV30 to TRBJ2-5; D tentatively reads TRBD1 or TRBD2 (5 bases each). This CDR3 is 13 amino acids long. Germline V gene data show CDR1 as GTSNPN and CDR2 as SVGIG (reference sequence). Trimming removed 5 bases from V and 5 bases from J, with 15 bases in between. The DNA for the CDR3 is TGTGCCTGGGGCCGGCAGGGAGTGGAGACCCAGTACTTC. Translating gives CAWGRQGVETQYF.

CDR3 in DNA: TGTGCCTGGAGTGTTAGGGACAGTTGGAATTCACCCCTCCACTTT. It yields the protein CAWSVRDSWNSPLHF. The J gene is TRBJ1-6, the V gene TRBV30; 7 bases line up with TRBD1. Germline CDR1 is GTSNPN and CDR2 is SVGIG (reference sequence). The CDR3 runs to 15 residues. Trimming took 0 bases from V and 7 from J; bases not matched to a gene: 6. Full variable domain (remainder filled in from reference TRBV30 and TRBJ1-6): SQTIHQWPATLVQPVGSPLSLECTVEGTSNPNLYWYRQAAGRGLQLLFYSVGIGQISSEVPQNLSASRPQDRQFILSSKKLLLSDSGFYLCAWSVRDSWNSPLHFGNGTRLTVT.

The genes are TRBV7-4 and TRBJ1-5; 9 bases map to TRBD1. Per the germline V gene, CDR1 is SGHVT and CDR2 is SQSDAQ. Trimming cost V 5 bases and J 1 base; bases outside gene matches: 18. This CDR3 has 20 amino acids. In DNA form, the CDR3 reads TGTGCCAGCAGCCAACGTGCAGGGACAGGGAAAAGGAGAAGCAATCAGCCCCAGCATTTT. This translates into CASSQRAGTGKRRSNQPQHF.

This clone was seen a handful of times. The chain is built from TRBV19 and TRBJ2-7; D may be TRBD1 (5 bases). Germline V gene lookup returns CDR1 LNHDA and CDR2 SQIVND (reference sequence). V was cut by 5 bases and J by 3 bases, with 17 bases left in between. The CDR3 consists of 15 residues. For the CDR3, the DNA is TGTGCCAGTAGTGAGGTGCAGGGCCCCGACTACGAGCAGTACTTC. Translating it yields CASSEVQGPDYEQYF.

The chain uses TRBV9 and TRBJ1-1; TRBD1 matches 8 bases. The V gene end was trimmed by 0 bases and the J gene end by 1 base; junction bases not matched to a gene: 2. There are 15 residues in the CDR3. The germline gives CDR1 SGDLS, CDR2 YYNGEE. The DNA of the CDR3 is TGTGCCAGCAGCGTAGGACAGGGGTGGAACACTGAAGCTTTCTTT. Translating gives CASSVGQGWNTEAFF.

V and J are TRBV27 and TRBJ2-1, with 9 bases lining up with TRBD2. CDR1 and CDR2 from the germline V gene are MNHEY and SMNVEV (reference sequence). This CDR3 is built from 16 residues. V was clipped by 3 bases and J by 4 bases; unmatched bases: 7. The CDR3 DNA is TGTGCCAGCAGTTTGGTAGCGGGGGCGGGGTACAATGAGCAGTTCTTC. Translating gives CASSLVAGAGYNEQFF.

The chain carries TRBV5-1 and TRBJ2-3; TRBD1 agrees at 9 bases. CDR3 length equals 13 residues. Per the germline V gene, CDR1 is SGHRS and CDR2 is YFSETQ. Germline trimming cut 3 bases from V and 9 bases from J; bases unmatched to any gene: 5. The CDR3 loop is CASSSGDRVTQYF. CDR3 coding DNA: TGCGCCAGCAGCTCGGGGGACAGGGTAACGCAGTATTTT. The whole variable domain, filled in from reference TRBV5-1 and TRBJ2-3, reads KAGVTQTPRYLIKTRGQQVTLSCSPISGHRSVSWYQQTPGQGLQFLFEYFSETQRNKGNFPGRFSGRQFSNSRSEMNVSTLELGDSALYLCASSSGDRVTQYFGPGTRLTVL.

The chain employs TRBV2 and TRBJ1-5; 7 bases agree with TRBD1. In germline, CDR1 is SNHLY, CDR2 FYNNEI. V was clipped by 6 bases and J by 2 bases; unmatched bases: 4. This CDR3 region has 14 residues. CDR3 sequence (DNA): TGTGCCAGCAGCATGCAGGGGGGCAATCAGCCCCAGCATTTT. Translation: CASSMQGGNQPQHF.

This sequence joins TRBV13 and TRBJ2-1, with 7 bases identical to TRBD2. Unmatched junction bases numbered 6, after V lost 0 bases and J lost 13 bases. Per the germline V gene, CDR1 is PRHDT and CDR2 is FYEKMQ (reference sequence). The CDR3 contains 13 residues. The CDR3 sequence is CASSLGQTGGQFF. In DNA form, the CDR3 reads TGTGCCAGCAGCTTAGGGCAAACGGGGGGACAGTTCTTC.

The chain joins TRBV10-2 to TRBJ1-1; D ambiguous. V dropped 6 bases and J dropped 1 base, with 3 bases sitting between them. The CDR3 totals 11 residues. CDR1 WSHSY and CDR2 SAAADI come from the germline V gene. Here the CDR3 DNA reads TGCGCCAGCAGCGCGAACACTGAAGCTTTCTTT. Its protein is CASSANTEAFF.

This chain joins TRBV5-6 and TRBJ1-2, with D unresolved. CDR1 is SGHDT, CDR2 YYEEEE, per germline. V lost 4 bases and J lost 4, with 14 bases in between. There are 14 residues in the CDR3. Here the CDR3 reads CASSIETDFYGYTF. CDR3 in DNA: TGTGCCAGCAGCATCGAGACGGATTTCTATGGCTACACCTTC.

The J gene is TRBJ1-5, the V gene TRBV29-1; possibly TRBD1 for D (5 bases). Trimming removed 7 bases from V and 0 bases from J, with 16 bases in between. The CDR3 length is 15 residues. Germline loops: CDR1 SQVTM, CDR2 ANQGSEA. The CDR3 nucleotides read TGCAGCGATACCCGGGGGGGAGTTAGCAATCAGCCCCAGCATTTT. This sequence encodes CSDTRGGVSNQPQHF.

This sequence joins TRBV6-5 and TRBJ2-1, with D tentatively TRBD1 (6 bases). V shed 6 bases and J shed 3 bases, with 12 bases lying between them. This CDR3 has 14 amino acids. In germline, CDR1 is MNHEY, CDR2 SVGAGI. CDR3 sequence (DNA): TGTGCCAGCAGGGACAGAGACCTCTACAATGAGCAGTTCTTC. This encodes CASRDRDLYNEQFF.

This sequence joins TRBV27 and TRBJ1-2, with TRBD1 matching 9 bases. J gave up 4 bases and V 2 bases, and 5 bases lay outside the gene matches. Germline V gene data show CDR1 as MNHEY and CDR2 as SMNVEV (reference sequence). The CDR3 totals 15 residues. The CDR3 sequence is CASSLTGGEGYGYTF. Here the CDR3 DNA reads TGTGCCAGCAGTTTAACAGGGGGCGAGGGCTATGGCTACACCTTC.

The chain combines TRBV20-1 with TRBJ1-2; D not resolved. The V end was cut by 0 bases, the J end by 8 bases, with 7 bases between. The CDR3 loop spans 11 amino acids. Germline assignment: CDR1 DFQATT and CDR2 SNEGSKA (reference sequence). CDR3 coding DNA: TGCAGTGCTAGAGATTCTCGCGGCTACACCTTC. This gives the protein CSARDSRGYTF.